This T cell receptor beta chain was identified during a study of immune evolution from preneoplasia to lung adenocarcinoma. The assay was immunoSEQ multiplex PCR, and TCRdb's table has in-frame clones only and misses some. The table shows about 9,800 clones, with about four fifths occurring only once. V was pared by 5 bases and J by 2 bases, with 4 bases of the junction left unmatched. CDR1 is MNHNY and CDR2 is SVGAGI in the germline V gene (reference sequence). The CDR3 totals 14 residues. Sequenced material: FFPE lung adenocarcinoma in situ tissue. The source is an older person with lung adenocarcinoma. V gene TRBV6-6 combines with J gene TRBJ2-3, with TRBD1 identical over 7 bases. This chain's CDR3 is CASSRGQNTDTQYF. The CDR3 DNA reads as TGTGCCAGCAGTAGGGGACAGAACACAGATACGCAGTATTTT.